This T cell receptor (beta chain) was found in a study of Ad26.COV2.S vaccination and SARS-CoV-2 variants (dated by TCRdb to the early 2020s). In the study overall: Vaccine-arm donors came from COV1001, a multicentre, randomized, double-blind, placebo-controlled phase I-IIa trial of Ad26.COV2.S in healthy adults. The TCR-sequenced set comprised about 32 samples: around 20 Ad26.COV2.S vaccine recipients, 5 placebo recipients and 8 SARS-CoV-2 convalescent individuals. Investigators did not know the trial group allocation while performing experiments and assessing outcomes. Trial participants were randomized into five groups of five, in which low-dose or high-dose Ad26.COV2.S was given once or twice, or placebo was given on both occasions. TCRbeta repertoire sequencing served as the tool for gauging how specific and how broad the SARS-CoV-2-reactive T cell receptors were following Ad26.COV2.S vaccination. Ad26.COV2.S was administered intramuscularly at a dose of 5x10^10 or 1x10^11 viral particles, either as one shot or as two shots given 56 days apart.

The immunoSEQ Assay was the method used to sequence TCRbeta CDR3 regions. After extraction, genomic DNA underwent amplification by bias-controlled multiplex PCR, followed by high-throughput sequencing. Turning to the authors' computational methods: To quantify the absolute abundance of each unique TCRbeta CDR3 region, sequences were collapsed and filtered. T cell fraction was estimated by normalizing TCRbeta template counts to usable DNA, which was measured by amplifying reference genes present in all nucleated cells. Repertoire TCRs were annotated as SARS-CoV-2-specific when V gene, CDR3 amino acid sequence and J gene were exactly matched to a known reactive TCR set. The reference SARS-CoV-2 TCR set was obtained from MIRA and was filtered for enrichment in COVID-19-positive ImmuneCODE repertoires, whereby public or cross-reactive TCRs were removed. Using the MIRA antigens, annotated TCRs were further analysed by specific ORF or by position within an ORF. Breadth was defined as annotated unique rearrangements over total unique productive rearrangements; depth was the summed frequency of those rearrangements. Two-sided Wilcoxon rank-sum tests were applied when comparing TCR breadth between groups. What TCRdb holds here is the immuneACCESS table cut down to in-frame rearrangements. Part of the clones is not present; checked against another copy, under half of the missing clones reflect an unresolved V gene, and the others are unexplained. V and J calls plus clone size are reproduced from that table; the DNA served to infer D and trimming. The sample has roughly 420,000 clones on record, roughly 90% of them singletons. The ten largest clones capture around 3.6% of the sample.

What the work shows at the level of the full study, not this receptor alone: Ad26.COV2.S recipients had higher spike-specific TCR breadth than placebo recipients (P = 0.0014). The authors noted that total T cell responses may have been underestimated by the TCR breadth and depth analyses. Comparing responses between vaccine doses or regimens was not something the study was powered to do. Vaccine and placebo recipients had similar non-spike TCR breadth, a finding consistent with the vaccine containing only spike. After vaccination, substantial breadth of spike-specific CD8+ and CD4+ T cell responses was reported.

Comment on this clone: Its antigen remains undetermined. The record has no base qualities; no much larger clone is one base away.

This specimen's treatment or condition label, per the study, means: over 15 received Ad26.COV2.S at low or high dose, single or two shots; several received placebo; per-sample allocation not given. Repertoires of vaccine and placebo recipients were sequenced from samples taken on day 63 after the first injection. Between 29 July and 7 August 2020, Cohort 1b enrolled 25 adults aged 18-55 years at one site in Boston, USA. As a vaccine, Ad26.COV2.S was a replication-incompetent adenovirus type 26 vector that expressed a prefusion-stabilized SARS-CoV-2 spike protein derived from the original Wuhan strain. The sequencing here drew on peripheral blood, taken in a trial of Ad26.COV2.S vaccine versus placebo. This TCR derives from a person between 18 and 60 years old who received the Ad26.COV2.S COVID-19 vaccine or a placebo.

This receptor carries the CDR3 CASSRDRRYEQYF. The DNA is as follows: TGTGCCAGTAGCAGGGACAGACGTTACGAGCAGTACTTC. The rearranged chain carries TRBV19 and TRBJ2-7, with 7 central nucleotides matching TRBD1. Taken from the germline V gene (reference sequence), the CDR1 and CDR2 loops are LNHDA and SQIVND. Unmatched junction bases come to 6, with V trimmed by 6 bases and J by 4 bases. The CDR3 has 13 amino acids, counting the end cysteine and phenylalanine. Left in the record is the CDR3 DNA by itself, 39 bases read in frame from the first base.